The rows below give T cell receptor beta chains drawn from one sample of a study of Graves' ophthalmopathy and Graves' hyperthyroidism. TCRdb reprocessed the multiplex PCR reads with MiXCR, giving one entry per CDR3 protein. Among approximately 210,000 distinct CDR3 sequences listed, 25% to 30% were seen once. The sequenced sample consisted of peripheral blood. These receptors came from a man over 45 with Graves' ophthalmopathy. Each CDR3 is given with its conserved first and last residue. D genes are given only for firm matches. The size of a clone is reported for some rows only, either as once, few or many, or as a class for expanded clones.

j_gene | abundance | d_gene | v_gene | CDR3aa | CDR3nt
TRBJ2-5 | - | - | TRBV7-7 | CASSRGHQETQYF | TGTGCTAGCAGCCGAGGGCACCAAGAGACCCAGTACTTC
TRBJ2-5 | many | - | TRBV28 | CASTHQETQYF | TGTGCCAGCACACACCAAGAGACCCAGTACTTC
TRBJ2-7 | many | - | TRBV6-5 | CASSRGAYGGEQYF | TGTGCCAGCAGCAGGGGGGCATACGGGGGCGAGCAGTACTTC
TRBJ2-7 | - | - | TRBV6-5 | CASSYGRGYEQYF | TGTGCCAGCAGCTACGGAAGGGGGTACGAGCAGTACTTC
TRBJ1-5 | many | TRBD1 | TRBV20-1 | CSARAAGGGGVNHYSNQPQHF | TGCAGTGCTAGAGCAGCAGGGGGCGGTGGGGTCAACCATTATAGCAATCAGCCCCAGCATTTT
TRBJ2-2 | many | TRBD2 | TRBV20-1 | CSARATSGFGELFF | TGCAGTGCTAGGGCTACTAGCGGGTTCGGGGAGCTGTTTTTT
TRBJ2-7 | many | TRBD2 | TRBV13 | CASSPGGGDYEQYF | TGTGCCAGCAGCCCCGGGGGGGGGGACTACGAGCAGTACTTC
TRBJ1-2 | - | - | TRBV12-3/TRBV12-4 | CASSLYGLDSYYGYTF | TGTGCCAGCAGTTTATACGGGCTGGACAGCTACTATGGCTACACCTTC
TRBJ2-6 | once | - | TRBV12-3/TRBV12-4 | CASSLGRWGAKGANVLTF | TGTGCCAGCAGTTTAGGGCGCTGGGGGGCGAAAGGGGCCAACGTCCTGACTTTC
TRBJ1-5 | many | - | TRBV16 | CASSRPGQPQHF | TGTGCCAGCAGCCGCCCGGGGCAGCCCCAGCATTTT
TRBJ2-7 | many | - | TRBV5-1 | CASSLEPTSGQYF | TGCGCCAGCAGCTTGGAGCCGACTTCTGGGCAGTACTTC
TRBJ1-6 | many | - | TRBV2 | CASSPTGQNSPLHF | TGTGCCAGCAGTCCCACCGGACAGAATTCACCCCTCCACTTT
TRBJ1-6 | many | TRBD1 | TRBV3-1 | CASSRGQGVSPLHF | TGTGCCAGCAGCCGGGGACAGGGGGTTTCACCCCTCCACTTT
TRBJ1-1 | many | - | TRBV12-3/TRBV12-4 | CASMSGSEAFF | TGTGCCAGCATGTCGGGCTCTGAAGCTTTCTTT
TRBJ2-7 | - | - | TRBV5-1 | CASSQKWGAYEQYF | TGCGCCAGCAGCCAGAAGTGGGGGGCCTACGAGCAGTACTTC
TRBJ2-5 | - | TRBD2 | TRBV4-2 | CASSQDRLADWETQYF | TGTGCCAGCAGCCAAGACCGGCTAGCGGATTGGGAGACCCAGTACTTC
TRBJ2-7 | many | - | TRBV27 | CASSLWGGKDYEQYF | TGTGCCAGCAGTTTATGGGGCGGGAAAGACTACGAGCAGTACTTC
TRBJ1-5 | many | TRBD1 | TRBV28 | CASNRGGLGSNQPQHF | TGTGCCAGCAACAGGGGTGGACTCGGTAGCAATCAGCCCCAGCATTTT
TRBJ1-1 | many | TRBD1 | TRBV20-1 | CSASPGQGVGVAFF | TGCAGTGCTAGCCCGGGACAGGGGGTCGGGGTAGCTTTCTTT
TRBJ1-1 | - | - | TRBV11-2 | CASRYPPGTEAFF | TGTGCCAGCAGATATCCCCCGGGGACTGAAGCTTTCTTT
TRBJ2-2 | many | TRBD2 | TRBV7-3 | CASRVAGTGELFF | TGTGCCAGCAGGGTAGCGGGTACCGGGGAGCTGTTTTTT
TRBJ1-6 | many | - | TRBV6-5 | CASSYEEARSPLHF | TGTGCCAGCAGTTACGAGGAGGCGAGATCACCCCTCCACTTT
TRBJ1-1 | - | - | TRBV7-2 | CASSLGGPEAFF | TGTGCCAGCAGCTTAGGCGGGCCTGAAGCTTTCTTT
TRBJ1-1 | many | - | TRBV12-3/TRBV12-4 | CASSPRMGMNTEAFF | TGTGCCAGCAGTCCCCGGATGGGAATGAACACTGAAGCTTTCTTT
TRBJ1-2 | - | - | TRBV29-1 | CSVEAGAAGYTF | TGCAGCGTTGAAGCTGGGGCCGCTGGCTACACCTTC
TRBJ2-5 | many | - | TRBV5-1 | CASSSGSSRVPETQYF | TGCGCCAGCAGCTCAGGGTCTAGTCGGGTTCCAGAGACCCAGTACTTC
TRBJ1-2 | - | - | TRBV12-3/TRBV12-4 | CASSFGRRPYGYTF | TGTGCCAGCAGTTTCGGTCGAAGGCCCTATGGCTACACCTTC
TRBJ1-2 | - | - | TRBV6-2/TRBV6-3 | CASSYPYYGYTF | TGTGCCAGCAGTTACCCCTACTATGGCTACACCTTC
TRBJ2-5 | many | - | TRBV7-3 | CASSLTGMYQETQYF | TGTGCCAGCAGCCTCACCGGGATGTACCAAGAGACCCAGTACTTC
TRBJ2-2 | many | - | TRBV28 | CASSFRGVAGELFF | TGTGCCAGCAGTTTCAGGGGAGTGGCCGGGGAGCTGTTTTTT
TRBJ2-7 | - | - | TRBV28 | CASRRGQRYEQYF | TGTGCCAGCAGACGCGGACAGCGCTACGAGCAGTACTTC
TRBJ1-6 | many | TRBD1 | TRBV5-6 | CASSPGQGLNSPLHF | TGTGCCAGCAGCCCAGGACAGGGGCTTAATTCACCCCTCCACTTT
TRBJ1-2 | - | - | TRBV12-3/TRBV12-4 | CASSARDILDYGYTF | TGTGCCAGCAGTGCTAGGGACATATTAGACTATGGCTACACCTTC
TRBJ2-7 | many | TRBD1 | TRBV15 | CATRAGPGQGACEQYF | TGTGCCACCAGAGCCGGACCGGGACAGGGGGCCTGCGAGCAGTACTTC
TRBJ2-5 | many | TRBD2 | TRBV29-1 | CSVEVAGSGMGTQYF | TGCAGCGTTGAAGTAGCGGGCTCGGGGATGGGGACCCAGTACTTC
TRBJ2-5 | many | TRBD2 | TRBV15 | CATSRDLGEGTQYF | TGTGCCACCAGCAGAGATCTGGGGGAGGGGACCCAGTACTTC
TRBJ2-5 | many | TRBD2 | TRBV9 | CASSVGGTTGETQYF | TGTGCCAGCAGCGTAGGGGGGACTACTGGGGAGACCCAGTACTTC
TRBJ2-7 | - | - | TRBV5-5 | CASNRRGASYEQYF | TGTGCCAGCAATCGTCGGGGAGCCTCCTACGAGCAGTACTTC
TRBJ2-4 | - | - | TRBV12-3/TRBV12-4 | CASSKLGRNGNIQYF | TGTGCCAGCTCTAAGTTAGGTCGGAATGGGAACATTCAGTACTTC
TRBJ1-1 | many | TRBD1 | TRBV12-3/TRBV12-4 | CASSPRTGWGAFF | TGTGCCAGCAGTCCAAGGACAGGCTGGGGGGCTTTCTTT
TRBJ2-5 | many | - | TRBV11-2 | CASSLGGVETQYF | TGTGCCAGCAGCTTAGGGGGGGTTGAGACCCAGTACTTC
TRBJ1-2 | many | - | TRBV10-3 | CAISEDHREGSYGYTF | TGTGCCATCAGTGAGGACCACCGGGAGGGCAGCTATGGCTACACCTTC
TRBJ2-7 | many | - | TRBV27 | CASSFGRPAYEQYF | TGTGCCAGCAGTTTTGGGCGGCCGGCCTACGAGCAGTACTTC
TRBJ2-2 | many | TRBD2 | TRBV6-2/TRBV6-3 | CASRLGGRPNTGELFF | TGTGCCAGCAGACTAGGCGGGAGACCGAACACCGGGGAGCTGTTTTTT
TRBJ2-5 | many | TRBD1 | TRBV24-1 | CATSDSTGGRETQYF | TGTGCCACCAGTGATTCTACAGGGGGCCGGGAGACCCAGTACTTC
TRBJ2-7 | - | - | TRBV2 | CASRSTGHEQYF | TGTGCCAGCAGATCTACAGGGCACGAGCAGTACTTC
TRBJ2-5 | many | - | TRBV28 | CASSLTPGSQETQYF | TGTGCCAGCAGTCTCACCCCGGGCTCACAAGAGACCCAGTACTTC
TRBJ2-7 | many | TRBD2 | TRBV20-1 | CSASQGESGTSGVNTPPYEQYF | TGCAGTGCTAGCCAGGGGGAGAGCGGGACTAGCGGGGTGAACACACCTCCCTACGAGCAGTACTTC
TRBJ2-5 | - | - | TRBV30 | CAWSVHRPTAQYF | TGTGCCTGGAGTGTACATAGGCCCACGGCCCAGTACTTC
TRBJ1-5 | many | - | TRBV7-2 | CASSLVGARQPQHF | TGTGCCAGCAGCTTGGTAGGGGCTCGTCAGCCCCAGCATTTT
TRBJ1-5 | - | - | TRBV6-1 | CASSEAGGWGSNQPQHF | TGTGCCAGCAGTGAAGCCGGTGGCTGGGGGAGCAATCAGCCCCAGCATTTT
TRBJ2-7 | many | TRBD2 | TRBV20-1 | CSALLAAEQYF | TGCAGTGCATTACTAGCGGCCGAGCAGTACTTC
TRBJ2-7 | many | TRBD1 | TRBV28 | CATETGPSYEQYF | TGTGCCACTGAGACAGGGCCGTCGTACGAGCAGTACTTC